This T cell receptor beta chain was sequenced in a study of shared clonotypes between healthy human individuals. Produced via immunoSEQ multiplex PCR; TCRdb's table is partial and in-frame only. The sample contains 2 million to 2.5 million clones, 80% to 95% of which appear only once. This clone was seen a handful of times. Its target is unknown. Distinct nucleotide sequences in the sample also encode this CDR3. Study findings and constraints: Large sequencing depth failed to make sorted-subset sequencing complete, rarefaction showed.

The V gene lost 0 bases and the J gene lost 6 bases, with 3 bases spanning the gap. CDR3 length: 12 residues. The germline V gene encodes CDR1 ENHRY and CDR2 SYGVKD. The chain recombines TRBV10-3 with TRBJ1-5; D gene uncertain. The sample was naive CD4+ T cells from PBMCs. Subset in this sample: CD45RA+ positively selected. This TCR was recovered from a man younger than 35 in good health. Some clones in this sample may be carry-over from other donors' samples. CDR3 nucleotides: TGTGCCATCAGTGAGTCTACTCAGCCCCAGCATTTT. Its translation is CAISESTQPQHF.